The 12 T cell receptor beta chains below all came from one sample that was sequenced in a study of Graves' ophthalmopathy and Graves' hyperthyroidism. The authors amplified TCR beta CDR3 regions, and they did so from RNA transcripts for repertoire sequencing. An initial RT-PCR round employing HTBI primers preceded a second-round multiplex PCR. TCRdb passed the multiplex PCR reads through MiXCR, listing each CDR3 protein once. Of 170,000 or so distinct CDR3 sequences in the sample, roughly 37% were seen once. Sequenced sample: peripheral blood. These receptors were collected from a woman aged 35 to 49 with Graves' ophthalmopathy.

The chain couples TRBV20-1 to TRBJ1-2; 9 bases align to TRBD1. Germline CDR1 and CDR2: DFQATT and SNEGSKA (reference sequence). The CDR3 runs 13 residues. The J segment lost 2 bases and the V segment lost 6 bases, leaving 4 bases of the junction unmatched. The DNA for the CDR3 is TGCAGTGCCGGACAGGGGCTAAACTATGGCTACACCTTC. It yields the protein CSAGQGLNYGYTF.

The chain couples TRBV12-3 or TRBV12-4 to TRBJ1-5; D remains unclear. This CDR3 contains 14 residues. V gave up 7 bases and J gave up 6 bases, with 16 bases separating them. CDR3 bases: TGTGCCAGCAAGGAGACAAATACCGGTCAGCCCCAGCATTTT. Protein sequence: CASKETNTGQPQHF.

This clonotype has a count of ten or more. This chain joins TRBV20-1 and TRBJ1-1; TRBD1 aligns across 11 bases. After removal of 1 base from V and 10 bases from J, the junction contained 2 bases not matched to a gene. This CDR3 is built from 12 residues. Germline V gene sequence: CDR1 DFQATT, CDR2 SNEGSKA (reference sequence). The CDR3 sequence: CSARAGTGGAFF. DNA of the CDR3: TGCAGTGCTAGAGCCGGGACAGGGGGAGCTTTCTTT.

This clonotype was seen repeatedly, ten times or more. The chain couples TRBV20-1 to TRBJ1-5; TRBD1 agrees at 7 bases. The CDR3 is 14 residues long. Germline CDR1 DFQATT, CDR2 SNEGSKA (reference sequence). V lost 6 bases and J lost 2; bases outside the gene matches: 7. As DNA, the CDR3 is TGCAGTGCCACACAGGGGAGAGGCAATCAGCCCCAGCATTTT. Its translation: CSATQGRGNQPQHF.

This clonotype was found many times. The genes are TRBV27 and TRBJ1-6, with D uncertain. From germline, CDR1 is MNHEY and CDR2 SMNVEV (reference sequence). V dropped 7 bases and J dropped 4 bases, with 5 bases sitting between them. The CDR3 runs to 12 residues. The CDR3 DNA reads TGTGCCAGCAAATCTTATAATTCACCCCTCCACTTT. Amino acids: CASKSYNSPLHF.

This clonotype showed up many times. This rearrangement joins TRBV30 to TRBJ1-1; 8 positions agree with TRBD1. V shed 2 bases and J 5 bases; nucleotides not matched to a gene: 4. The CDR3 runs to 13 residues. Germline V CDR1 and CDR2: GTSNPN, SVGIG (reference sequence). The CDR3 spells CAWSYTGGTEAFF. The DNA for the CDR3 is TGTGCCTGGAGTTATACAGGGGGTACTGAAGCTTTCTTT. Supplemented by reference TRBV30 and TRBJ1-1, the full variable domain reads SQTIHQWPATLVQPVGSPLSLECTVEGTSNPNLYWYRQAAGRGLQLLFYSVGIGQISSEVPQNLSASRPQDRQFILSSKKLLLSDSGFYLCAWSYTGGTEAFFGQGTRLTVV.

The chain combines TRBV11-2 with TRBJ2-2; D is undetermined. This CDR3 has 14 residues. Trimming pared 4 bases from V and 4 bases from J, leaving 10 bases between. Germline V gene data show CDR1 as SGHAT and CDR2 as FQNNGV. The CDR3 loop reads CASSSRSFTGELFF. In DNA form, the CDR3 reads TGTGCCAGCAGCTCTCGATCTTTCACCGGGGAGCTGTTTTTT.

This clonotype was counted at least ten times. The V gene is TRBV5-1, the J gene TRBJ1-5, with D perhaps TRBD1 (5 bases). Germline V gene data show CDR1 as SGHRS and CDR2 as YFSETQ. The CDR3 covers 15 residues. Trimming stripped 1 base from V and 2 bases from J, with 10 bases between. The CDR3 reads CASSLRGVGNQPQHF. The CDR3 region has the DNA TGCGCCAGCAGCTTGAGAGGGGTTGGCAATCAGCCCCAGCATTTT. The full variable domain, completed using reference TRBV5-1 and TRBJ1-5, is KAGVTQTPRYLIKTRGQQVTLSCSPISGHRSVSWYQQTPGQGLQFLFEYFSETQRNKGNFPGRFSGRQFSNSRSEMNVSTLELGDSALYLCASSLRGVGNQPQHFGDGTRLSIL.

The J gene is TRBJ2-5, the V gene TRBV28; 8 positions agree with TRBD2. Germline V gives CDR1 MDHEN, CDR2 SYDVKM. CDR3 length: 18 residues. The trim removed 5 bases at V and 3 bases at J, leaving 17 bases unmatched. CDR3 DNA: TGTGCCAGCAGTCTACTGACTAGCGCCCCCCACAATGAAGAGACCCAGTACTTC. Its protein product is CASSLLTSAPHNEETQYF. Variable domain in full (rest from reference TRBV28 and TRBJ2-5): DVKVTQSSRYLVKRTGEKVFLECVQDMDHENMFWYRQDPGLGLRLIYFSYDVKMKEKGDIPEGYSVSREKKERFSLILESASTNQTSMYLCASSLLTSAPHNEETQYFGPGTRLLVL.

The chain uses TRBV19 and TRBJ1-5; D not certain. CDR1 and CDR2 from the germline V gene are LNHDA and SQIVND (reference sequence). The CDR3 consists of 14 residues. Trimming took 5 bases from V and 0 from J, leaving 8 bases between them. The CDR3 DNA reads TGTGCCAGTAGTCCTCAATATAGCAATCAGCCCCAGCATTTT. It codes for CASSPQYSNQPQHF.

The V call is TRBV6-5, the J call TRBJ1-2; a weak D match, TRBD1 (5 bases). The CDR3 consists of 14 residues. V was cut by 0 bases and J by 8 bases, with 13 bases left in between. In germline, CDR1 is MNHEY, CDR2 SVGAGI. The CDR3 coding sequence is TGTGCCAGCAGTTACTCGCGGGGCACGGGGGGCTACACCTTC. The encoded protein is CASSYSRGTGGYTF.

This clonotype was recorded at least ten times. This chain uses TRBV27 with TRBJ1-6, with unresolved D. Germline V gives CDR1 MNHEY, CDR2 SMNVEV (reference sequence). Trimming left V 3 bases short and J 7 bases short, with 16 bases between. The CDR3 extends over 16 amino acids. The CDR3 is CASSFRVTNRNSPLHF. CDR3 nucleotide sequence: TGTGCCAGCAGTTTTCGGGTGACAAATAGAAATTCACCCCTCCACTTT.